Presented here are 29 T cell receptor beta chains from one specimen sequenced in a study of cytomegalovirus exposure and HLA in healthy donors (dated by TCRdb to 2017 to 2019). Libraries were built with the immunoSEQ multiplex PCR assay. The immuneACCESS repertoire file appears here via TCRdb, limited to in-frame rearrangements. These files lack a portion of the clones; in checked studies, under half of the deficit traces to unresolved V genes, and the cause of the others is not known. In this sample the table shows some 140,000 clones, approximately 87% of which occur a single time. Roughly 3% of the sample is held by the ten biggest clonotypes. Sample: PBMCs. All receptors derive from a man aged 18 to 35 in good health and CMV-seronegative.

The chain couples TRBV27 to TRBJ2-7; D is possibly TRBD1 (6 bases). This CDR3 has 15 amino acids. V was trimmed by 10 bases and J by 4 bases, leaving 23 bases between them. CDR1 is MNHEY and CDR2 is SMNVEV in the germline V gene (reference sequence). The CDR3 nucleotides read TGTGCCACCAAAAGTCTACAGGGAAGACCTTACGAGCAGTACTTC. Its translation is CATKSLQGRPYEQYF.

In nucleotides, the CDR3 is TGTGCCAGCAGTACCCCGACTAGCGGGGGCCCAGATACGCAGTATTTT. Amino acids: CASSTPTSGGPDTQYF. The chain is built from TRBV27 and TRBJ2-3; 12 nucleotides align to TRBD2. The CDR3 loop spans 16 amino acids. V was pared by 5 bases and J by 4 bases, with 7 bases of the junction left unmatched. Germline values: CDR1 MNHEY, CDR2 SMNVEV (reference sequence).

CDR3 bases: TGTGCCAGCAGTTTATGGAGGTGGGAGGAGCAGTACTTC. It encodes CASSLWRWEEQYF. This chain connects TRBV28 to TRBJ2-7; TRBD2 might be the D (5 bases). V was clipped by 0 bases and J by 7 bases, with 10 bases between them. CDR3 length equals 13 residues. From germline, CDR1 is MDHEN and CDR2 SYDVKM. Full variable domain (outside the CDR3, taken from reference TRBV28 and TRBJ2-7): DVKVTQSSRYLVKRTGEKVFLECVQDMDHENMFWYRQDPGLGLRLIYFSYDVKMKEKGDIPEGYSVSREKKERFSLILESASTNQTSMYLCASSLWRWEEQYFGPGTRLTVT.

The chain combines TRBV13 with TRBJ2-7; 7 bases align to TRBD2. The V segment lost 6 bases and the J segment 2 bases; nucleotides outside the gene matches: 13. This CDR3 is 16 amino acids long. From germline, CDR1 is PRHDT and CDR2 FYEKMQ (reference sequence). Written as DNA, the CDR3 is TGTGCCAGCAGTCAGGAGGGGAGGGGCTGGACCTACGAGCAGTACTTC. Its protein product is CASSQEGRGWTYEQYF.

The gene calls are TRBV12-5 and TRBJ1-2; D remains unclear. The germline gives CDR1 LGHNT, CDR2 FRNRAP. The CDR3 covers 13 residues. The V gene lost 3 bases and the J gene lost 4 bases, with 9 bases spanning the gap. The CDR3 bases are TGTGCTAGTGGTTTTACCACGGGCTATGGCTACACCTTC. It encodes CASGFTTGYGYTF.

This clone was counted once. The chain recombines TRBV7-6 with TRBJ2-7; unclear D gene. The CDR3 is made up of 13 amino acids. V dropped 2 bases and J dropped 0 bases, with 5 bases sitting between them. The V gene's germline CDR1 is SGHVS and CDR2 FNYEAQ. The CDR3 here is CASSLSLSYEQYF. The CDR3 region has the DNA TGTGCCAGCAGCTTATCACTCTCCTACGAGCAGTACTTC. Looking up the rest from reference TRBV7-6 and TRBJ2-7 gives the full variable domain: GAGVSQSPRYKVTKRGQDVALRCDPISGHVSLYWYRQALGQGPEFLTYFNYEAQQDKSGLPNDRFSAERPEGSISTLTIQRTEQRDSAMYRCASSLSLSYEQYFGPGTRLTVT.

V and J are TRBV15 and TRBJ1-5; D not certain. Germline V gene sequence: CDR1 LNHNV, CDR2 YYDKDF (reference sequence). The CDR3 contains 15 residues. The germline V and J ends were trimmed by 2 bases and 1 base, with 9 bases remaining between them. Here the CDR3 DNA reads TGTGCCACCAGCAGATCTGGGGAGAGCAATCAGCCCCAGCATTTT. Encoded protein: CATSRSGESNQPQHF.

This chain joins TRBV5-1 and TRBJ1-2; D is undetermined. The CDR3 runs 13 residues. V dropped 1 base and J dropped 4 bases, with 8 bases sitting between them. The germline V gene has CDR1 SGHRS and CDR2 YFSETQ. The CDR3 spells CASSLPPGYGYTF. The CDR3 DNA sequence: TGCGCCAGCAGCTTGCCTCCGGGCTATGGCTACACCTTC.

This clone was seen a handful of times. Other DNA sequences in the sample encode the same CDR3. The V and J genes are TRBV11-2 and TRBJ2-7; 7 nucleotides agree with TRBD1. The germline V gene encodes CDR1 SGHAT and CDR2 FQNNGV. The CDR3 sequence is 12 residues long. V lost 4 bases and J lost 6; bases outside the gene matches: 3. The DNA of the CDR3 is TGTGCCAGCAGCTCACAGGGGTCCGAGCAGTACTTC. Protein sequence: CASSSQGSEQYF. The whole variable domain, remainder taken from reference TRBV11-2 and TRBJ2-7, is EAGVAQSPRYKIIEKRQSVAFWCNPISGHATLYWYQQILGQGPKLLIQFQNNGVVDDSQLPKDRFSAERLKGVDSTLKIQPAKLEDSAVYLCASSSQGSEQYFGPGTRLTVT.

This chain uses TRBV27 with TRBJ1-2, with 7 bases that match TRBD1. Germline V lookup: CDR1 MNHEY, CDR2 SMNVEV (reference sequence). The V segment lost 10 bases and the J segment 8 bases; nucleotides outside the gene matches: 7. The CDR3 covers 11 residues. The CDR3 region has the DNA TGTGCCACCTCGACAGGGTCGGGCTACACCTTC. It codes for CATSTGSGYTF.

This clone has a handful of counts. This sample includes further DNA sequences coding for the same CDR3. This chain uses TRBV7-2 with TRBJ2-5; possible D gene TRBD2, 6 bases. Per germline, CDR1 SGHTA and CDR2 FQGNSA. The length of the CDR3 is 12 residues. V was clipped by 6 bases and J by 4 bases, with 9 bases between them. CDR3 sequence reads: CASSYSGETQYF. The DNA of the CDR3 is TGTGCCAGCAGTTATAGCGGAGAGACCCAGTACTTC.

The chain carries TRBV7-6 and TRBJ2-1; 9 bases align to TRBD2. V was clipped by 5 bases and J by 6 bases; unmatched bases: 11. Germline CDR1 and CDR2: SGHVS and FNYEAQ. CDR3 length: 16 residues. The CDR3 nucleotides read TGTGCCAGCAGCCCAGCCGGGACTAGCTTTGCCAATGAGCAGTTCTTC. It encodes CASSPAGTSFANEQFF.

The chain has TRBV29-1 and TRBJ1-2; D remains ambiguous. V was pared by 7 bases and J by 5 bases, with 11 bases between. The CDR3 spans 11 residues. Per germline, CDR1 SQVTM and CDR2 ANQGSEA. For the CDR3, the DNA is TGCAGCGCCCGACGGGGTTATGGCTACACCTTC. Translating it yields CSARRGYGYTF.

The chain joins TRBV9 to TRBJ1-1; 7 nucleotides agree with TRBD1. The V and J ends lost 3 bases and 10 bases, in that order; junction bases with no gene match: 15. CDR3 length: 15 amino acids. Germline V CDR1 and CDR2: SGDLS, YYNGEE. CDR3: CASSAGTVGGERAFF. CDR3 coding DNA: TGTGCCAGCAGCGCAGGGACAGTTGGCGGTGAGAGAGCTTTCTTT.

This clone occurred once. The V gene is TRBV28, the J gene TRBJ2-1; 9 bases are shared with TRBD2. With 3 bases clipped from V and 9 bases from J, the junction kept 12 bases outside the gene matches. The CDR3 totals 16 residues. The germline gives CDR1 MDHEN, CDR2 SYDVKM. The CDR3: CASSFLGREGRGEQFF. In nucleotides, the CDR3 is TGTGCCAGCAGTTTTTTGGGGCGGGAGGGTCGTGGTGAGCAGTTCTTC.

As to this clone: At the DNA level, this CDR3 is encoded by other sequences in the same sample as well. This rearrangement joins TRBV9 to TRBJ2-1; tentative D call: TRBD1 (5 bases). V lost 0 bases to trimming and J lost 0 bases, with 7 bases between them. Germline V gives CDR1 SGDLS, CDR2 YYNGEE. CDR3 length: 15 residues. CDR3 bases: TGTGCCAGCAGCGTAGGGCAGGGCTCCTACAATGAGCAGTTCTTC. This codes for CASSVGQGSYNEQFF.

The chain carries TRBV6-5 and TRBJ2-7; 8 positions agree with TRBD1. The ends lost 2 bases at V and 7 bases at J; junction bases unmatched: 7. The V gene's germline CDR1 is MNHEY and CDR2 SVGAGI. The CDR3 runs 14 residues. CDR3 amino acids: CASSYDTGGREQYF. The CDR3 DNA sequence: TGTGCCAGCAGTTACGATACAGGGGGGAGAGAGCAGTACTTC.

The rearrangement uses TRBV4-2 and TRBJ2-2; perhaps TRBD1 as D (6 bases). Trimming took 4 bases from V and 4 from J, leaving 16 bases between them. The V gene's germline CDR1 is LGHNA and CDR2 YNFKEQ. This CDR3 has 16 amino acids. CDR3 coding DNA: TGTGCCAGCAGCCCACCAGGGGTCTTCCGCACCGGGGAGCTGTTTTTT. Translated, it gives CASSPPGVFRTGELFF.

V usage is TRBV15 and J usage is TRBJ2-7; D possibly corresponds to TRBD1 (5 bases). CDR3 size: 16 residues. Trimming cost V 0 bases and J 5 bases, with 17 bases left between them. Germline-derived CDR1 and CDR2 are LNHNV and YYDKDF (reference sequence). The CDR3: CATSRDPRQGGDEQYF. The CDR3 bases are TGTGCCACCAGCAGAGACCCCCGGCAGGGTGGCGACGAGCAGTACTTC.

The chain uses TRBV10-3 and TRBJ2-3; D perhaps matches TRBD2 (7 bases). CDR3 length equals 17 residues. The germline V gene has CDR1 ENHRY and CDR2 SYGVKD. V gave up 4 bases and J gave up 0 bases, with 17 bases separating them. CDR3: CAISAPAGEGSTDTQYF. Here the CDR3 DNA reads TGTGCCATCAGTGCCCCAGCAGGGGAGGGGAGCACAGATACGCAGTATTTT.

The chain joins TRBV7-8 to TRBJ2-3, with 8 bases matching TRBD2. V dropped 6 bases and J dropped 3; count of bases not matched to a gene: 23. Germline V gene data show CDR1 as SGHVS and CDR2 as FQNEAQ. The CDR3 sequence is 20 residues long. Here the CDR3 DNA reads TGTGCCAGCAGTCGGACGGGGGGGGCAAGAGGGAGGGCCTGGACAGATACGCAGTATTTT. Encoded protein: CASSRTGGARGRAWTDTQYF.

The chain links TRBV5-1 to TRBJ2-5; TRBD2 might be the D (6 bases). V lost 4 bases, J lost 4 bases, and 17 bases lay in between. Germline V CDR1 and CDR2: SGHRS, YFSETQ. This CDR3 comprises 15 residues. The CDR3 DNA sequence: TGCGCCAGCAGCGCGATCACGGGGGTTGCAGAGACCCAGTACTTC. Amino acids: CASSAITGVAETQYF.

This clone was seen a single time. The rearrangement uses TRBV19 and TRBJ1-5; maybe TRBD1 (5 bases). Germline values: CDR1 LNHDA, CDR2 SQIVND (reference sequence). CDR3 length: 17 residues. Trimming removed 0 bases from V and 2 bases from J, with 14 bases in between. CDR3 sequence: CASSIDQSGGGNQPQHF. The CDR3, as DNA: TGTGCCAGTAGTATAGATCAATCCGGGGGTGGCAATCAGCCCCAGCATTTT.

V is TRBV5-1 and J is TRBJ2-7; 9 bases line up with TRBD1. The CDR3 extends over 15 amino acids. The germline gives CDR1 SGHRS, CDR2 YFSETQ. Trimming took 0 bases from V and 1 from J; bases not matched to a gene: 2. CDR3 sequence reads: CASSLAGTGSYEQYF. CDR3 sequence (DNA): TGCGCCAGCAGCTTGGCCGGGACAGGGTCCTACGAGCAGTACTTC.

The V call is TRBV6-1, the J call TRBJ2-2; the D gene is possibly TRBD2 (7 bases). V lost 5 bases, J lost 6 bases, and 16 bases lay in between. The CDR3 has 15 residues. The germline V gene encodes CDR1 MNHNS and CDR2 SASEGT. CDR3 in DNA: TGTGCCAGCAGTCCCCTGGGGGGGCAGGCCGGGGAGCTGTTTTTT. This codes for CASSPLGGQAGELFF.

The rearrangement joins TRBV28 to TRBJ2-1; the D gene is possibly TRBD2 (6 bases). V was shortened by 7 bases and J by 11 bases, with 21 bases between the two germline ends. Germline CDR1 reads MDHEN; CDR2 reads SYDVKM. The CDR3 loop spans 14 amino acids. CDR3 in DNA: TGTGCCAGCAACCCAGCGGGTGGGGTTGAAAAGCAGTTCTTC. It codes for CASNPAGGVEKQFF. Full variable domain (outside the CDR3, taken from reference TRBV28 and TRBJ2-1): DVKVTQSSRYLVKRTGEKVFLECVQDMDHENMFWYRQDPGLGLRLIYFSYDVKMKEKGDIPEGYSVSREKKERFSLILESASTNQTSMYLCASNPAGGVEKQFFGPGTRLTVL.

V usage is TRBV19 and J usage is TRBJ1-5; 8 nucleotides agree with TRBD1. V lost 8 bases to trimming and J lost 5 bases; unmatched junction nucleotides: 5. This CDR3 contains 13 residues. In germline, CDR1 is LNHDA, CDR2 SQIVND (reference sequence). In nucleotides, the CDR3 is TGTGCCAGTTCCGAGGACAGGGATCAGCCCCAGCATTTT. Amino acids: CASSEDRDQPQHF.

The chain joins TRBV9 to TRBJ1-1; 8 nucleotides line up with TRBD1. Germline assignment: CDR1 SGDLS and CDR2 YYNGEE. The ends lost 3 bases at V and 3 bases at J; junction bases unmatched: 7. The CDR3 extends over 15 amino acids. The CDR3 DNA reads TGTGCCAGCAGCGCCGGACAGGGTCGGGACACTGAAGCTTTCTTT. Encoded protein: CASSAGQGRDTEAFF.

As to this clone: Additional DNA sequences in this sample encode the identical CDR3. The genes are TRBV28 and TRBJ2-7; 7 positions agree with TRBD1. CDR1 and CDR2 from the germline V gene are MDHEN and SYDVKM. V trimming: 3 bases; J trimming: 3 bases; junction bases outside the gene matches: 2. The CDR3 extends over 13 amino acids. The CDR3 DNA reads TGTGCCAGCAGTTTGGGACAGAGCTACGAGCAGTACTTC. It translates to CASSLGQSYEQYF.